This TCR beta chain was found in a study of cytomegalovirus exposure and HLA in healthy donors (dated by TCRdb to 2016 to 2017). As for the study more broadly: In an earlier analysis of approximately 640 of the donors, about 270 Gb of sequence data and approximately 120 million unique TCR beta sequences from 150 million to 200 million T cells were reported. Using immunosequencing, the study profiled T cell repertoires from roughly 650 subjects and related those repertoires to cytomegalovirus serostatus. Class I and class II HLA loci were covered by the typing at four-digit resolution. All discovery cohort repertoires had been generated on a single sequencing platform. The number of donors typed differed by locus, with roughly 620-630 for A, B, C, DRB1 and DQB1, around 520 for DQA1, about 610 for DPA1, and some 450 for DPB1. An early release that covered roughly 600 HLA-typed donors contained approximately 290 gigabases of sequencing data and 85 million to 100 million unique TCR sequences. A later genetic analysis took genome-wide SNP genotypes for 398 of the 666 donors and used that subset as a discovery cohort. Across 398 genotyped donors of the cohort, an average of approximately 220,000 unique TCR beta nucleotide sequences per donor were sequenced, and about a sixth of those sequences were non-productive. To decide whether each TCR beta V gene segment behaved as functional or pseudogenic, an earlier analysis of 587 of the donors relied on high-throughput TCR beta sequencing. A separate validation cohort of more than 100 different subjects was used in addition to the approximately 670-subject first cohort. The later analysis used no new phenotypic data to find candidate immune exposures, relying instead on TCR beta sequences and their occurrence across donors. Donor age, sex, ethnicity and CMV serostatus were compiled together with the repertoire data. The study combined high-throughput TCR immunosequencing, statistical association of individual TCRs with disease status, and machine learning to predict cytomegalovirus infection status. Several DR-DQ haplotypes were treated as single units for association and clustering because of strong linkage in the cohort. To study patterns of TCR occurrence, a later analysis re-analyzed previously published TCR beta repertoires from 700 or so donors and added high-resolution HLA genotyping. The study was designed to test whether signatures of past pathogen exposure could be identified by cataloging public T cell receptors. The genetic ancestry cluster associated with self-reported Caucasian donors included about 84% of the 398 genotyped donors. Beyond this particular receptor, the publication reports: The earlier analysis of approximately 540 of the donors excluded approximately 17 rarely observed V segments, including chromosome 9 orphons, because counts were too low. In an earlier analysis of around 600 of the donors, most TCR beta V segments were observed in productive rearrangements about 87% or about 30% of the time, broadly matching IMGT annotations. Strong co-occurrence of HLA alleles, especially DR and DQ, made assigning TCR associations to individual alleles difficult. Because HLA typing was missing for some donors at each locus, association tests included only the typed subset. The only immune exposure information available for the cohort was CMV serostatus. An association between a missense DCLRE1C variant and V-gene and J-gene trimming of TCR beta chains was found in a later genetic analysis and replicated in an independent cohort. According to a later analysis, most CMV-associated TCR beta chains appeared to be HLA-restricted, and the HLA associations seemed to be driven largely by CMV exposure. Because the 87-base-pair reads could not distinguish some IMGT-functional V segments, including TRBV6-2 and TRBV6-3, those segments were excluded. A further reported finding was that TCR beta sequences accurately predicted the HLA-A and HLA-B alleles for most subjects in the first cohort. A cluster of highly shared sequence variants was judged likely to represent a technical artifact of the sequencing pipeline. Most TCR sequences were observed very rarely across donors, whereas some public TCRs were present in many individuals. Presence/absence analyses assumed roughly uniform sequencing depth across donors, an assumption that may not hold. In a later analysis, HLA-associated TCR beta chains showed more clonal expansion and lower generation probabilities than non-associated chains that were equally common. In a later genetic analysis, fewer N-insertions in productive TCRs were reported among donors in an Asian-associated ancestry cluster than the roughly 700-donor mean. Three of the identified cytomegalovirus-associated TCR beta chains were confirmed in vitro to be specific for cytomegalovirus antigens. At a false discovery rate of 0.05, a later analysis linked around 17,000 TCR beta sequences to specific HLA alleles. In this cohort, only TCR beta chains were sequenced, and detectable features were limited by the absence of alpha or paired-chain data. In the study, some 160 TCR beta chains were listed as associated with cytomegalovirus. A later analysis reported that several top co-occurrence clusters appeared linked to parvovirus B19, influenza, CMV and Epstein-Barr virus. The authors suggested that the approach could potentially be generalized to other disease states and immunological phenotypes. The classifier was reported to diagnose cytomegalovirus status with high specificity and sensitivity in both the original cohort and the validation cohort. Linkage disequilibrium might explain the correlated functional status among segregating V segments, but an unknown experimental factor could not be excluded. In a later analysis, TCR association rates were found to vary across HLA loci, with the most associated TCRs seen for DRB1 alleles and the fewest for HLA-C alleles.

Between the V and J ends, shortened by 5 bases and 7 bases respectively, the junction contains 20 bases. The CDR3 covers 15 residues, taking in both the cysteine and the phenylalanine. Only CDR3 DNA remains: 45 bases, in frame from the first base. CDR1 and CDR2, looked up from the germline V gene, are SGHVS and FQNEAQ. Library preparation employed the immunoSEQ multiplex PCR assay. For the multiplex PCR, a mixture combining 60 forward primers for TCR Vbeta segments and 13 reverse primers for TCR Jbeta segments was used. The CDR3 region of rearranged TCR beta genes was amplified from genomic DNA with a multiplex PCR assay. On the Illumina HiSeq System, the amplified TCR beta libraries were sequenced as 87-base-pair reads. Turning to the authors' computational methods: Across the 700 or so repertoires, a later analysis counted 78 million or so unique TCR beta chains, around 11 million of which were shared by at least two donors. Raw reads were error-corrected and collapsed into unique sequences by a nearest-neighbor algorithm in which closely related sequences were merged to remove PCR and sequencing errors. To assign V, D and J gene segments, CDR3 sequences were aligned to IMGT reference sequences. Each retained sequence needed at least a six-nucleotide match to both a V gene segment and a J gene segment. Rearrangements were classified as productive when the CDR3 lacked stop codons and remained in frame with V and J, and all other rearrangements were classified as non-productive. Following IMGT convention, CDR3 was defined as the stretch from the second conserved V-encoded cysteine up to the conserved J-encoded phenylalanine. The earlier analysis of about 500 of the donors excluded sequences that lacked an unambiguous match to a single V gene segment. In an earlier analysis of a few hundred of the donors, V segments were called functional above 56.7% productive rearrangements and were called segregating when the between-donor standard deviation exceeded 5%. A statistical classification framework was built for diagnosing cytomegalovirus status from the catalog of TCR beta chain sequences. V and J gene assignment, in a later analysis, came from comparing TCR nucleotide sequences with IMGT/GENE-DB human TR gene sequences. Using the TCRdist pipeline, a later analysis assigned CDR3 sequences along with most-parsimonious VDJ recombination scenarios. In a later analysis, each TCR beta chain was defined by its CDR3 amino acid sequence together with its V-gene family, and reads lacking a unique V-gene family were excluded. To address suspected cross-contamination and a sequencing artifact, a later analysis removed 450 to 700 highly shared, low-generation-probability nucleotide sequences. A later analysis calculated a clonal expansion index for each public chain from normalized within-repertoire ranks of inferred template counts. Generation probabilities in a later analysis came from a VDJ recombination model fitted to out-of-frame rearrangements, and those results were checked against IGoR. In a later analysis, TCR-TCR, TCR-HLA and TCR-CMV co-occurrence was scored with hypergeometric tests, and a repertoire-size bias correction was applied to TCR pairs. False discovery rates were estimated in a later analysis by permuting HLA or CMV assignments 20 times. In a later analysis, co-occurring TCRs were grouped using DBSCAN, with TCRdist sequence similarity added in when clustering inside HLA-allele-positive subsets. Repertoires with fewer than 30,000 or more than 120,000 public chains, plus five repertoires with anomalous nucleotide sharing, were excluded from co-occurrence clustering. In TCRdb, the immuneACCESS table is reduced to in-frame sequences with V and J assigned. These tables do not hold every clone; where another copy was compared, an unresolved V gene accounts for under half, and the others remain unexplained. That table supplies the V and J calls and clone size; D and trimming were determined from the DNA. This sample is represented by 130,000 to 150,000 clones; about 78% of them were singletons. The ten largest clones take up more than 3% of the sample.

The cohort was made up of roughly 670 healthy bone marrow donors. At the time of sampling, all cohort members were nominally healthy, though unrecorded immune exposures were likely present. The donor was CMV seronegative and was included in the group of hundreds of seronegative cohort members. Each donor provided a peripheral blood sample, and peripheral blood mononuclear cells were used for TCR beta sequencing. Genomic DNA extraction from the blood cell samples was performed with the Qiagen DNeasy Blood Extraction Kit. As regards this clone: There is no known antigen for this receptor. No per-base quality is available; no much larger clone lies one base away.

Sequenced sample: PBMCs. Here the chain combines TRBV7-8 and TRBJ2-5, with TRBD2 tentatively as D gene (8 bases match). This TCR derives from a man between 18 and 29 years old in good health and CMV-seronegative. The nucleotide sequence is TGTGCCAGCAGCCCAGGGGGAGCGGGAGACGGGACCCAGTACTTC. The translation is CASSPGGAGDGTQYF. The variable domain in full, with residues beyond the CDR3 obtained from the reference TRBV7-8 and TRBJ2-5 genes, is GAGVSQSPRYKVAKRGQDVALRCDPISGHVSLFWYQQALGQGPEFLTYFQNEAQLDKSGLPSDRFFAERPEGSVSTLKIQRTQQEDSAVYLCASSPGGAGDGTQYFGPGTRLLVL.